This TCR beta chain was sequenced for a study of shared clonotypes between healthy human individuals. Study overall: Donors were a couple of women and a few men aged 18 to 49. Study results and caveats: Apart from blood, nothing was sampled; tissue repertoires likely differ.

The data were produced by immunoSEQ multiplex PCR, yet TCRdb's version contains in-frame clones alone and is incomplete. The data show approximately 2.1 million clones, 90% to 95% seen once. The germline V gene encodes CDR1 SEHNR and CDR2 FQNEAQ (reference sequence). Trimming cost V 8 bases and J 7 bases, with 14 bases left between them. The CDR3 covers 12 residues. Concerning this clone: Its antigen is still unknown.

V gene TRBV7-9 combines with J gene TRBJ2-5, with D tentatively TRBD1 (5 bases). The TCR originated in a man between 18 and 35 years old in good health. Some clones in this sample may be carry-over from other donors' samples. Sequencing used naive CD4+ T cells from PBMCs. Subset given: CD45RA+ positively selected. CDR3 nucleotide sequence: TGTGCCAGCGGACAACCCACCGGGACCCAGTACTTC. Protein: CASGQPTGTQYF. Based on the CDR3 plus reference TRBV7-9 and TRBJ2-5, the full variable domain is DTGVSQNPRHKITKRGQNVTFRCDPISEHNRLYWYRQTLGQGPEFLTYFQNEAQLEKSRLLSDRFSAERPKGSFSTLEIQRTEQGDSAMYLCASGQPTGTQYFGPGTRLLVL.